The T cell receptor (beta chain) under discussion was sequenced for a study of T-cell memory formation after mild COVID-19. Overall study findings and caveats: Pre-infection memory harbored some responding clones, suggesting cross-reactive memory joined.

TCRdb used MiXCR to reprocess the 5' RACE reads, holding one entry per CDR3 protein. The sample shows around 180,000 distinct CDR3 sequences, about 18% of them seen only once. This clonotype was counted a few times. The antigen remains undetermined. The CDR3 contains 14 residues. Unmatched junction bases numbered 4, after V lost 5 bases and J lost 0 bases. Germline assignment: CDR1 SGHTA and CDR2 FQGNSA. The gene calls are TRBV7-2 and TRBJ2-7; 7 bases are shared with TRBD1. The sample consisted of PBMCs or a T cell subset sorted from them (not recorded which). The sequence was obtained from a young man who had mild COVID-19 (a few samples of this study predate the infection). Cell type and time point are not known. Written as DNA, the CDR3 is TGTGCCAGCAGCGCGACAGGGAGCTCCTACGAGCAGTACTTC. It specifies CASSATGSSYEQYF.